Below, one T cell receptor (beta chain) is given with its context. These data are taken from a study of ipilimumab plus nivolumab after autologous stem cell transplantation. In the study overall: A median of about 8 nivolumab and about five ipilimumab doses were given. The DLBCL group included primary refractory and relapsed cases.

Sequencing used immunoSEQ multiplex PCR; TCRdb keeps in-frame clones, though not all of them. The repertoire has roughly 25,000 clones, approximately 86% of them found once; the top ten carry less than 5.5%. Starting 14 to 28 days after autologous transplant, ipilimumab 1 mg/kg was given. Through week 26, nivolumab 3 mg/kg IV was given weeks 1, 4, 7, 10, then biweekly. The CDR3 runs 15 residues. V lost 5 bases and J lost 8, with 22 bases in between. Germline assignment: CDR1 SGHKS and CDR2 YYEKEE (reference sequence). The chain combines TRBV5-5 with TRBJ1-2, with TRBD1 as a possible D gene (5 bases). The TCR sequence derives from a male donor with diffuse large B-cell lymphoma. Sequences were derived from PBMCs, sampled in a trial of ipilimumab plus nivolumab as post-transplant consolidation. This CDR3 is CASSSPGAQFGGYTF. The CDR3 region has the DNA TGTGCCAGCAGTTCACCCGGGGCCCAATTCGGAGGCTACACCTTC. Based on the CDR3 plus reference TRBV5-5 and TRBJ1-2, the full variable domain is DAGVTQSPTHLIKTRGQQVTLRCSPISGHKSVSWYQQVLGQGPQFIFQYYEKEERGRGNFPDRFSARQFPNYSSELNVNALLLGDSALYLCASSSPGAQFGGYTFGSGTRLTVV.